Following are 23 T cell receptor beta chains from one sample sequenced in a study of blood T cell repertoires in COVID-19. Assay used: immunoSEQ multiplex PCR; TCRdb lists only in-frame clones, some missing. The sample lists 110,000 to 150,000 clones, approximately 83% occurring once. Sequencing was performed on peripheral blood. The receptors were sampled from an elderly woman with acute or convalescent COVID-19.

The chain employs TRBV5-5 and TRBJ2-5, with 9 bases matching TRBD2. Germline loops: CDR1 SGHKS, CDR2 YYEKEE (reference sequence). V was clipped by 3 bases and J by 5 bases; unmatched bases: 5. The CDR3 runs 14 residues. The CDR3 sequence is CASSSAGGLETQYF. CDR3 nucleotide sequence: TGTGCCAGCAGCTCGGCGGGGGGGTTGGAGACCCAGTACTTC.

The J gene is TRBJ1-3, the V gene TRBV19; tentatively, D is TRBD1 (5 bases). Germline V gene lookup returns CDR1 LNHDA and CDR2 SQIVND (reference sequence). This CDR3 region has 13 residues. V dropped 2 bases and J dropped 4 bases, with 6 bases sitting between them. The CDR3 loop reads CASSITGGNTIYF. The CDR3 DNA reads as TGTGCCAGTAGTATAACAGGCGGAAACACCATATATTTT.

This sequence joins TRBV24-1 and TRBJ2-2; tentatively, D is TRBD2 (6 bases). The CDR3 length is 14 residues. Trimming took off 7 bases at V and 4 bases at J, with 12 bases between the two ends. CDR1 and CDR2 (germline): KGHDR, SFDVKD. DNA of the CDR3: TGTGCCACCAGGACGATGGGACTCACCGGGGAGCTGTTTTTT. Translated, it gives CATRTMGLTGELFF.

V and J are TRBV5-1 and TRBJ1-2, with D perhaps matching TRBD1 (6 bases). The CDR3 covers 15 residues. From germline, CDR1 is SGHRS and CDR2 YFSETQ. Trimming shortened V by 2 bases and J by 3 bases, and 14 bases separated the two germline ends. The CDR3 bases are TGCGCCAGCAGCTTACACACAGGGTCGGACTATGGCTACACCTTC. It is translated as CASSLHTGSDYGYTF.

The genes are TRBV15 and TRBJ2-7, with D possibly being TRBD2 (5 bases). Between the trimmed V and J ends, which lost 3 bases and 2 bases, there was a span of 11 bases. The CDR3 consists of 14 residues. Germline V CDR1 and CDR2: LNHNV, YYDKDF (reference sequence). CDR3 bases: TGTGCCACCAGCAGTCCCGGGAAGCCCTACGAGCAGTACTTC. It codes for CATSSPGKPYEQYF.

The chain recombines TRBV7-3 with TRBJ2-2, with TRBD2 matching over 11 bases. The CDR3 totals 15 residues. CDR1 is SGHTA and CDR2 is FQGTGA in the germline V gene. J was trimmed by 4 bases and V by 2 bases; bases with no gene match: 0. The CDR3 sequence is CASSLLAGGTGELFF. CDR3 bases: TGTGCCAGCAGCTTACTAGCGGGGGGCACCGGGGAGCTGTTTTTT.

The chain links TRBV5-1 to TRBJ1-1; 8 bases fit TRBD1. CDR3 length: 13 residues. V shed 3 bases, J shed 9 bases, and the junction held 7 bases outside the gene matches. Germline V gene data show CDR1 as SGHRS and CDR2 as YFSETQ. The CDR3 DNA sequence: TGCGCCAGCAGCTCGGCAGGGGGCGCGAAAGCTTTCTTT. It specifies CASSSAGGAKAFF.

The chain combines TRBV4-3 with TRBJ2-7; 8 nucleotides match TRBD2. The CDR3 is made up of 15 amino acids. V shed 0 bases, J shed 2 bases, and the junction held 3 bases outside the gene matches. CDR1 is LGHNA and CDR2 is YSLEER in the germline V gene. CDR3 amino acids: CASSQEPGGAYEQYF. CDR3 bases: TGCGCCAGCAGCCAAGAACCCGGGGGGGCCTACGAGCAGTACTTC.

This rearrangement joins TRBV7-3 to TRBJ1-1; no reliable D call. Trimming shortened V by 2 bases and J by 2 bases, and 9 bases separated the two germline ends. Germline V CDR1 and CDR2: SGHTA, FQGTGA. The CDR3 sequence is 14 residues long. The CDR3 region is CASSLEGDNTEAFF. The CDR3 DNA is TGTGCCAGCAGCTTAGAAGGAGATAACACTGAAGCTTTCTTT.

The chain joins TRBV3-1 (or the pseudogene TRBV3-2) to TRBJ1-2; D ambiguous. V shed 1 base and J shed 4 bases, with 16 bases lying between them. Germline V gene data show CDR1 as LGHDT and CDR2 as YNNKEL (reference sequence). There are 16 residues in the CDR3. CDR3 DNA: TGTGCCAGCAGCCAAGGGTTCGGTCGGGGTATCTATGGCTACACCTTC. Translated, it gives CASSQGFGRGIYGYTF.

The chain recombines TRBV7-2 with TRBJ2-3, with TRBD2 matching 8 bases. This CDR3 spans 17 amino acids. With V trimmed by 3 bases and J by 2 bases, 10 bases remained unmatched. Per the germline V gene, CDR1 is SGHTA and CDR2 is FQGNSA. The CDR3 here is CASSLGRGGGSTDTQYF. The CDR3 nucleotides read TGTGCCAGCAGCTTGGGACGGGGGGGCGGTTCCACAGATACGCAGTATTTT.

This chain uses TRBV10-1 with TRBJ1-1; D uncertain. The CDR3 has 14 amino acids. The germline V and J ends were trimmed by 2 bases and 0 bases, with 7 bases remaining between them. The germline V gene encodes CDR1 WNHNN and CDR2 SYGVQD (reference sequence). This CDR3 is CASSEGRMNTEAFF. For the CDR3, the DNA is TGCGCCAGCAGTGAGGGCAGAATGAACACTGAAGCTTTCTTT.

Turning to this clone: A read error may account for a junction end that differs from germline. The same CDR3 is also encoded by other DNA sequences in this sample. The chain is built from TRBV2 and TRBJ2-2; 9 bases are shared with TRBD2. Germline CDR1 and CDR2: SNHLY and FYNNEI. The CDR3 covers 18 residues. CDR3 DNA sequence: TGCGCCCGCCGGAGGCCCCAGGGCGGGGGGGCCAACACCGGGGAGCTGTTTTTT. The encoded protein is CARRRPQGGGANTGELFF.

In DNA, the CDR3 is TGTGCCAGCAGCCCCCGTTGGCAGGGGGATGGCTACACCTTC. It specifies CASSPRWQGDGYTF. The J gene is TRBJ1-2, the V gene TRBV7-6, with TRBD1 matching 7 bases. V gave up 5 bases and J gave up 6 bases; unmatched junction bases: 9. The CDR3 has 14 amino acids. The germline V gene encodes CDR1 SGHVS and CDR2 FNYEAQ. The variable domain in full, with the rest retrieved from reference TRBV7-6 and TRBJ1-2, is GAGVSQSPRYKVTKRGQDVALRCDPISGHVSLYWYRQALGQGPEFLTYFNYEAQQDKSGLPNDRFSAERPEGSISTLTIQRTEQRDSAMYRCASSPRWQGDGYTFGSGTRLTVV.

This clone appeared a few times. The chain combines TRBV20-1 with TRBJ1-2; tentatively, D is TRBD1 (6 bases). Germline V gives CDR1 DFQATT, CDR2 SNEGSKA (reference sequence). The CDR3 covers 13 residues. The V end lost 3 bases, the J end lost 8 bases, and 16 bases lay between the germline ends. CDR3 region: CSASPGVSDGYTF. The DNA of the CDR3 is TGCAGTGCTAGTCCAGGGGTTTCGGACGGCTACACCTTC.

The chain links TRBV27 to TRBJ2-1, with TRBD2 matching 10 bases. The germline V gene encodes CDR1 MNHEY and CDR2 SMNVEV (reference sequence). The V gene end was trimmed by 7 bases and the J gene end by 8 bases; junction bases not matched to a gene: 5. The length of the CDR3 is 13 residues. CDR3: CASKRGGTHEQFF. CDR3 nucleotides: TGTGCCAGCAAGCGGGGGGGTACCCATGAGCAGTTCTTC.

The chain joins TRBV4-3 to TRBJ1-1, with TRBD1 matching over 7 bases. V dropped 6 bases and J dropped 1; count of bases not matched to a gene: 17. The CDR3 loop spans 18 amino acids. Germline CDR1 reads LGHNA; CDR2 reads YSLEER. The CDR3 is CASSDSGGGESWNTEAFF. Written as DNA, the CDR3 is TGCGCCAGCAGTGACTCGGGAGGGGGCGAGAGTTGGAACACTGAAGCTTTCTTT.

This clone was counted between two and nine times. The chain combines TRBV15 with TRBJ2-2, with TRBD1 as a possible D gene (6 bases). Looked up from germline, CDR1 is LNHNV and CDR2 is YYDKDF (reference sequence). V shed 6 bases and J shed 0 bases, with 8 bases lying between them. The CDR3 sequence is 14 residues long. As DNA, the CDR3 is TGTGCCACCAGTGGGGGCGCGAACACCGGGGAGCTGTTTTTT. It codes for CATSGGANTGELFF.

The chain recombines TRBV6-6 with TRBJ1-4, with D possibly being TRBD1 (5 bases). Trimming pared 2 bases from V and 5 bases from J, leaving 9 bases between. Germline lookup yields CDR1 MNHNY and CDR2 SVGAGI (reference sequence). The CDR3 runs 14 residues. The CDR3 reads CASSYLDRNEKLFF. The CDR3 nucleotides are TGTGCCAGCAGTTACCTTGACAGAAATGAAAAACTGTTTTTT.

The chain employs TRBV6-1 and TRBJ1-2; 10 nucleotides match TRBD1. The germline gives CDR1 MNHNS, CDR2 SASEGT. Trimming removed 3 bases from V and 5 bases from J; junction bases left unmatched: 12. The CDR3 is made up of 17 amino acids. The CDR3 spells CASSESGTGVRWYGYTF. CDR3 nucleotides: TGTGCCAGCAGTGAGTCCGGGACAGGGGTTCGGTGGTATGGCTACACCTTC.

This chain connects TRBV6-6 to TRBJ2-5; weak D call: TRBD2 (6 bases). The CDR3 is 15 amino acids. Deletions cut 6 bases from V and 4 bases from J, with 18 bases between. CDR1 and CDR2 (germline): MNHNY, SVGAGI (reference sequence). The CDR3 protein is CASRVVRGSLETQYF. The CDR3 bases are TGTGCCAGCAGGGTGGTTCGGGGGAGCCTAGAGACCCAGTACTTC.

The J gene is TRBJ1-1, the V gene TRBV13; perhaps TRBD1 as D (5 bases). The CDR3 is made up of 15 amino acids. The V end lost 5 bases, the J end lost 3 bases, and 16 bases lay between the germline ends. Germline loops: CDR1 PRHDT, CDR2 FYEKMQ (reference sequence). DNA for the CDR3: TGTGCCAGCAGCGGGCCAGGGCGATCGGACACTGAAGCTTTCTTT. It is translated as CASSGPGRSDTEAFF.

Here the CDR3 DNA reads TGTGCCAGCAGTTACGGGGGGGTTAACACCGGGGAGCTGTTTTTT. As protein: CASSYGGVNTGELFF. The chain has TRBV6-2 or TRBV6-3 and TRBJ2-2, with TRBD2 matching over 7 bases. Germline lookup yields CDR1 MNHEY and CDR2 SVGEGT. Trimming cost V 2 bases and J 2 bases; bases outside gene matches: 2. The CDR3 consists of 15 residues.